This TCR beta chain was identified in a study of response to subunit inactivated influenza vaccine. General study results and limits: The study's authors posited that every seasonal influenza vaccination enlists few new T cells.

There are 15 residues in the CDR3. V lost 4 bases to trimming and J lost 2 bases; unmatched junction nucleotides: 5. The V gene's germline CDR1 is SGDLS and CDR2 YYNGEE. Comment on this clonotype: The antigen is undetermined.

Via MiXCR, TCRdb re-called the RT-PCR reads, giving one row per CDR3 protein. The sample consists of hundreds of thousands of distinct CDR3 sequences, roughly 13% of them appearing once. The V gene is TRBV9, the J gene TRBJ1-2; 10 bases are shared with TRBD1. The sample was PBMCs from blood, taken 14 to 15 days before vaccination. The receptor comes from a man aged 45-65 years who received an inactivated influenza vaccine. CDR3 sequence (DNA): TGTGCCAGCAGCTCAGCGGACAGGGGGAACTATGGCTACACCTTC. It encodes CASSSADRGNYGYTF.